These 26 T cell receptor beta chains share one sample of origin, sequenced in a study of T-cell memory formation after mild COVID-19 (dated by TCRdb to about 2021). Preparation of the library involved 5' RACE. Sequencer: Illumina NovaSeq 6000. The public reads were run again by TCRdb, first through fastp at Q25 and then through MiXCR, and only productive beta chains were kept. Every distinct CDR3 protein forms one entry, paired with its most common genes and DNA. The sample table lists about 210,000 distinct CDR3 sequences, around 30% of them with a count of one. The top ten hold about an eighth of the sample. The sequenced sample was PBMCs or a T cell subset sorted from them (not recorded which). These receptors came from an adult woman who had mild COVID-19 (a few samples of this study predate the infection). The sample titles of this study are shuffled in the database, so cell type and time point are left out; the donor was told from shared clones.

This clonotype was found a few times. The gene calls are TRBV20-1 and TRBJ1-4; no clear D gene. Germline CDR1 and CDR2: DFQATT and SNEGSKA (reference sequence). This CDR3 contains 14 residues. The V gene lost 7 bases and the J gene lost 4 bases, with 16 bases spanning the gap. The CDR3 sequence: CSVGSGQINEKLFF. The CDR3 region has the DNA TGCAGTGTCGGCTCCGGGCAGATTAATGAAAAACTGTTTTTT.

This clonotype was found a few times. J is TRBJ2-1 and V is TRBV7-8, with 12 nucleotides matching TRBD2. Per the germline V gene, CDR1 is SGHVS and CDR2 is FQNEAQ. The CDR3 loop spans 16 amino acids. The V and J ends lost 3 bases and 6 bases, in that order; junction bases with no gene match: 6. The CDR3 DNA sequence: TGTGCCAGCAGCTTGGCCCTAGCGGGGGGGCTCAATGAGCAGTTCTTC. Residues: CASSLALAGGLNEQFF. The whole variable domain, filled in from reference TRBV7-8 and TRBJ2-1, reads GAGVSQSPRYKVAKRGQDVALRCDPISGHVSLFWYQQALGQGPEFLTYFQNEAQLDKSGLPSDRFFAERPEGSVSTLKIQRTQQEDSAVYLCASSLALAGGLNEQFFGPGTRLTVL.

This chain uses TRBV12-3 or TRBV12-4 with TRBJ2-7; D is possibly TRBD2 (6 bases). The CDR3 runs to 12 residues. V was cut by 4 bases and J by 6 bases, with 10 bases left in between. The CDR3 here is CASSWGDGEQYF. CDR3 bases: TGTGCCAGCAGTTGGGGGGATGGCGAGCAGTACTTC.

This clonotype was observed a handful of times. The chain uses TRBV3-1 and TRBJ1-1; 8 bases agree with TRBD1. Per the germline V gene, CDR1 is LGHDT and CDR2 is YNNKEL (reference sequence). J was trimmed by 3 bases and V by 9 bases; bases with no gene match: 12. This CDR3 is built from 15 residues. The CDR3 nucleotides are TGTGCCAGTAAACCCTCCGGGACAGGTTACACTGAAGCTTTCTTT. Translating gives CASKPSGTGYTEAFF.

CDR3 loop: CASSEALGAGTLNTGELFF. The DNA for the CDR3 is TGTGCCAGCAGCGAAGCCCTAGGGGCCGGGACTCTCAACACCGGGGAGCTGTTTTTT. The chain employs TRBV5-6 and TRBJ2-2; TRBD2 might be the D (6 bases). Trimming removed 4 bases at V and 2 bases at J, with 24 bases between. The CDR3 consists of 19 residues. Germline V gene sequence: CDR1 SGHDT, CDR2 YYEEEE.

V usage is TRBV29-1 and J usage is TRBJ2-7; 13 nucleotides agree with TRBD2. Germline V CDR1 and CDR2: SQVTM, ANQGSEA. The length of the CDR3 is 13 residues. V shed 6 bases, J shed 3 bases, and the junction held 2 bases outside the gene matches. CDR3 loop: CSVRTSGSYEQYF. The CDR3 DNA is TGCAGCGTGAGGACTAGCGGGAGCTACGAGCAGTACTTC.

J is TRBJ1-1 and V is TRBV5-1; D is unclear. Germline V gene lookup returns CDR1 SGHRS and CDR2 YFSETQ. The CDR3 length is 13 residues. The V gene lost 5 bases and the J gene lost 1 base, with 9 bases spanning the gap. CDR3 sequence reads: CASSLQQNTEAFF. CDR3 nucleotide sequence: TGCGCCAGCAGTTTACAGCAGAACACTGAAGCTTTCTTT.

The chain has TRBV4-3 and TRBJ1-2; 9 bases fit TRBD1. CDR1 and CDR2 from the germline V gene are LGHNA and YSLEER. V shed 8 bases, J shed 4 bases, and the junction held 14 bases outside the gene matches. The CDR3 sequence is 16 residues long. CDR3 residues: CASSRGFTGGSYGYTF. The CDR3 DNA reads TGCGCCAGCTCCCGGGGTTTTACAGGGGGCAGCTATGGCTACACCTTC.

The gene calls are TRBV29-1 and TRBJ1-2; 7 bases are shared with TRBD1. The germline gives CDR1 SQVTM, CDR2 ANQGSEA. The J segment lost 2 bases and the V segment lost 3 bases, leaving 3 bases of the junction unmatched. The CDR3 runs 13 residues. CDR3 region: CSVDDRENYGYTF. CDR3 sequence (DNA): TGCAGCGTTGACGACAGGGAGAACTATGGCTACACCTTC.

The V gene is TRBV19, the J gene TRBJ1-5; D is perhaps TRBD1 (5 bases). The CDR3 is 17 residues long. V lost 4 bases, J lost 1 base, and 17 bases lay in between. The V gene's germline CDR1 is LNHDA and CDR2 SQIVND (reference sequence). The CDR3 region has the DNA TGTGCCAGTAGTACGAGACGGGGGTCATTAAGCAATCAGCCCCAGCATTTT. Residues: CASSTRRGSLSNQPQHF.

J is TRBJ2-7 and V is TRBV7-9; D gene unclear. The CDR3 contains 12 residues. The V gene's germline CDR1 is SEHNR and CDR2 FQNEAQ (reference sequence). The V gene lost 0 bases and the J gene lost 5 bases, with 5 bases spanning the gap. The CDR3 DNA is TGTGCCAGCAGCTTAGCGAGGCACGAGCAGTACTTC. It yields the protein CASSLARHEQYF.

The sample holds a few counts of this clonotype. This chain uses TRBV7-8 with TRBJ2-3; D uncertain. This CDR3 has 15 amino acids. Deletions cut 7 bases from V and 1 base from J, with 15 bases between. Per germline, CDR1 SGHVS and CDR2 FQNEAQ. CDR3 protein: CASTVFGGGTDTQYF. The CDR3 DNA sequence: TGTGCCAGCACCGTTTTTGGCGGTGGCACAGATACGCAGTATTTT.

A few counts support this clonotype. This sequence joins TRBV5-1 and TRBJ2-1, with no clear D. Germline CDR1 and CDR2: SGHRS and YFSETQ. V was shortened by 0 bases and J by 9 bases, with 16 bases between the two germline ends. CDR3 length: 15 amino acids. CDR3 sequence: CASSLAGSVLGEQFF. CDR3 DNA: TGCGCCAGCAGCTTGGCCGGTTCAGTCCTCGGTGAGCAGTTCTTC. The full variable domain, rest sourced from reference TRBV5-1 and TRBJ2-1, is KAGVTQTPRYLIKTRGQQVTLSCSPISGHRSVSWYQQTPGQGLQFLFEYFSETQRNKGNFPGRFSGRQFSNSRSEMNVSTLELGDSALYLCASSLAGSVLGEQFFGPGTRLTVL.

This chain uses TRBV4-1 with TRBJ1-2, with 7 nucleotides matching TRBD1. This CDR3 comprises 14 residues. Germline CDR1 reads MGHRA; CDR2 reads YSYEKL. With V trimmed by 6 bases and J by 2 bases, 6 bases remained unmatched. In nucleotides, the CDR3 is TGCGCCAGCAGACGGACAGGAGAGAACTATGGCTACACCTTC. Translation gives CASRRTGENYGYTF.

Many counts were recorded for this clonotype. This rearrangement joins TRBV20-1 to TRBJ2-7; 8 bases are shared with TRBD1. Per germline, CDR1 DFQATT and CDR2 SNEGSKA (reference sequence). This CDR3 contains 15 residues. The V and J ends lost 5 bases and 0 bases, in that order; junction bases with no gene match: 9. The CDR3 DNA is TGCAGTGCTCAGTCCCGGGACAGGAGCTCCTACGAGCAGTACTTC. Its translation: CSAQSRDRSSYEQYF.

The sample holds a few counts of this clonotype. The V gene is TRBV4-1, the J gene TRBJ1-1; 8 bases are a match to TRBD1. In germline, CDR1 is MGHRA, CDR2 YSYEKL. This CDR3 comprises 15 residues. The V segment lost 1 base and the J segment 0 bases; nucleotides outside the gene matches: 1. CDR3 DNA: TGCGCCAGCAGCCAAGGGGACAGGATGAACACTGAAGCTTTCTTT. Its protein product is CASSQGDRMNTEAFF.

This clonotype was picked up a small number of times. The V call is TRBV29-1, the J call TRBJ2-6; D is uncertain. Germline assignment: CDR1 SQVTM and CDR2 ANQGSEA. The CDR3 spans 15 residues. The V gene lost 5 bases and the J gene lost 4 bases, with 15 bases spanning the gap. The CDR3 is CSVSDGLRGANVLTF. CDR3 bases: TGCAGCGTTTCCGATGGTCTCAGGGGGGCCAACGTCCTGACTTTC.

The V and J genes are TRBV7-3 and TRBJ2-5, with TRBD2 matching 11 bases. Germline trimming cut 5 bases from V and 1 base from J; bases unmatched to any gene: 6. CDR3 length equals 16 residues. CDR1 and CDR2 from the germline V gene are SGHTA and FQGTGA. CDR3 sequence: CASSETGTSGQETQYF. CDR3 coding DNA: TGTGCCAGCAGCGAGACCGGGACTAGCGGCCAAGAGACCCAGTACTTC.

CDR3 DNA sequence: TGTGCCAGCAGCCAAGGGGGACAGCAATTTGAAGCTTTCTTT. This gives the protein CASSQGGQQFEAFF. The V gene is TRBV4-2, the J gene TRBJ1-1; TRBD1 aligns across 7 bases. V lost 1 base, J lost 7 bases, and 6 bases stayed unmatched. This CDR3 contains 14 residues. CDR1 and CDR2 from the germline V gene are LGHNA and YNFKEQ.

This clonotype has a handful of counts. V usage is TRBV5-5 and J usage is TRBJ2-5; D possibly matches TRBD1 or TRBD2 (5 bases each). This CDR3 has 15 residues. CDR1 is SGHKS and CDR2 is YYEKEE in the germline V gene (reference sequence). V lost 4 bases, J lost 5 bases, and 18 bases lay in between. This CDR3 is CASSVVGGGDETQYF. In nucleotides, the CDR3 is TGTGCCAGCAGCGTGGTTGGGGGTGGTGATGAGACCCAGTACTTC. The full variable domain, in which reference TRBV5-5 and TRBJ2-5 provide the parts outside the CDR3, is DAGVTQSPTHLIKTRGQQVTLRCSPISGHKSVSWYQQVLGQGPQFIFQYYEKEERGRGNFPDRFSARQFPNYSSELNVNALLLGDSALYLCASSVVGGGDETQYFGPGTRLLVL.

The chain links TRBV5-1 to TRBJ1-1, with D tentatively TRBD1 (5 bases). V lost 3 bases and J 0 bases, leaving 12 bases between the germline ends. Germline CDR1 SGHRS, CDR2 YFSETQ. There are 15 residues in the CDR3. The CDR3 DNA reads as TGCGCCAGCAGCTCCCTGGGACGGATGAACACTGAAGCTTTCTTT. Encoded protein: CASSSLGRMNTEAFF.

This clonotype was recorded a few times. The CDR3 nucleotides are TGTGCCAGCAGTGATAAACTAGCTTTGGGGACCTCCGAGCAGTACTTC. Translation gives CASSDKLALGTSEQYF. V and J are TRBV25-1 and TRBJ2-7; D is perhaps TRBD2 (6 bases). The V end lost 3 bases, the J end lost 6 bases, and 21 bases lay between the germline ends. The CDR3 has 16 amino acids. The germline gives CDR1 MGHDK, CDR2 SYGVNS.

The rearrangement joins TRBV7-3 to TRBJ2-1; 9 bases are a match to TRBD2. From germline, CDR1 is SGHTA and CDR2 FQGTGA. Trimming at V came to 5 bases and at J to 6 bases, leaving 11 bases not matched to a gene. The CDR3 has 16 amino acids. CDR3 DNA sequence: TGTGCCAGCAGCATCGGGACTAGCCAGTCGGCCAATGAGCAGTTCTTC. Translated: CASSIGTSQSANEQFF.

CDR3 region: CATSEGSRPQHF. The CDR3 DNA is TGTGCCACCAGTGAGGGCAGTAGGCCCCAGCATTTT. The chain carries TRBV24-1 and TRBJ1-5; D gene ambiguous. The germline CDR1 and CDR2 sequences are KGHDR and SFDVKD. V dropped 4 bases and J dropped 9 bases, with 9 bases sitting between them. The CDR3 is 12 residues long.

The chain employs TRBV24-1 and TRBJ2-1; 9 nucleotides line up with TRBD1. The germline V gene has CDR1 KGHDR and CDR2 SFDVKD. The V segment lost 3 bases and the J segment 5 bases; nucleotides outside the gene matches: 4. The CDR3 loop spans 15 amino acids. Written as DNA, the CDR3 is TGTGCCACCAGTGATATGGGACAGGGTCACAATGAGCAGTTCTTC. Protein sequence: CATSDMGQGHNEQFF.

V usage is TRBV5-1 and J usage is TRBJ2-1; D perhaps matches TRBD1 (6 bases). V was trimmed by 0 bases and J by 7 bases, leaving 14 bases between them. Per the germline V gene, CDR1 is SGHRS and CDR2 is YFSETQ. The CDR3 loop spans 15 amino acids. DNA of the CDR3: TGCGCCAGCAGCTTGGTACAGGGTGAGGCAAATGAGCAGTTCTTC. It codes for CASSLVQGEANEQFF.